Below, one TCR beta chain is given with its context. Its antigen is unknown. The data derive from a study of shared clonotypes between healthy human individuals. Study findings and constraints: Clonotypes that were shared across a handful of donors made up roughly 5% of naive CD4 clonotypes.

Sequencing was performed with immunoSEQ multiplex PCR; in TCRdb, only in-frame clones are kept and a portion is missing. The data contain 2 million to 2.5 million clones, just over 90% of them singletons. This CDR3 is built from 11 residues. V was trimmed by 3 bases and J by 10 bases, leaving 10 bases between them. Germline-derived CDR1 and CDR2 are SGHRS and YFSETQ. The specimen was naive CD4+ T cells from PBMCs. The subset is: CD45RA+ positively selected. The V gene is TRBV5-1, the J gene TRBJ1-2; no definite D call. This receptor was identified in a man between 18 and 29 years old in good health. Some clones in this sample may be carry-over from other donors' samples. The CDR3 DNA sequence: TGCGCCAGCAGCTGGGGTAAAACCTACACCTTC. Protein product: CASSWGKTYTF.